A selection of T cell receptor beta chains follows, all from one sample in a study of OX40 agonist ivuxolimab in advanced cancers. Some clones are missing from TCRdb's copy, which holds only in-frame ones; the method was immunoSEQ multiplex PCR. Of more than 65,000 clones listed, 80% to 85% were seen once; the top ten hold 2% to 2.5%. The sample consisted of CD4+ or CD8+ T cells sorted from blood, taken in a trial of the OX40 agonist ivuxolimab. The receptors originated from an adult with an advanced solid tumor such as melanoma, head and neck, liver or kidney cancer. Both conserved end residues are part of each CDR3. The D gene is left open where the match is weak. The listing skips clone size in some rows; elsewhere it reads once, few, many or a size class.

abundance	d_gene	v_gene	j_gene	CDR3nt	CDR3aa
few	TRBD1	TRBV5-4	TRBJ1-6	TGTGCCAGCAGCCTGGGACAGGGGGTCACTGGGCCCCTCCACTTT	CASSLGQGVTGPLHF
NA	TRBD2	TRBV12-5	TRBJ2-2	TGTGCTAGTGGTTTGGTACGACTCACGGGGGGGCCTTACACCGGGGAGCTGTTTTTT	CASGLVRLTGGPYTGELFF
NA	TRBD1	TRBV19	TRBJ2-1	TGTGCCAGTAGTATTGGGACAGGGAGGGGAGACAATGAGCAGTTCTTC	CASSIGTGRGDNEQFF
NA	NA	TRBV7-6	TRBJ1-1	TGTGCCAGCAGCTTAGGACAGTTGAACACTGAAGCTTTCTTT	CASSLGQLNTEAFF
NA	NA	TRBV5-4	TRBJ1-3	TGTGCCAGCAGCCGAAACATAGGGGGTGCCGGAAACACCATATATTTT	CASSRNIGGAGNTIYF
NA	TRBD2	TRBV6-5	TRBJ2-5	TGTGCCAGCAGTTCTCAACTAGCGGGGAAAGAGACCCAGTACTTC	CASSSQLAGKETQYF
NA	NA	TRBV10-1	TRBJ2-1	TGCGCCAGCAGTGAGGGAAGTGTGGGGAACGAGCAGTTCTTC	CASSEGSVGNEQFF
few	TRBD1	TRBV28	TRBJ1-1	TGTGCCAGCAGTTCGACAGGGGCGAACACTGAAGCTTTCTTT	CASSSTGANTEAFF
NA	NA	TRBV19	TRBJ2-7	TGTGCCACCAGAAGGACTACCGTTAGCGAGCAGTACTTC	CATRRTTVSEQYF
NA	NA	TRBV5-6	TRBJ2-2	TGTGCCAGCAGCTTGTTGGCCGGGGAGCTGTTTTTT	CASSLLAGELFF
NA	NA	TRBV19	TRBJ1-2	TGTGCCAGTAAAAGAACAGCCGGGATCTATGGCTACACCTTC	CASKRTAGIYGYTF
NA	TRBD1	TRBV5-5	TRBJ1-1	TGTGCCAGCAGCTTAGGACAGGTGGGGACGGCTGAAGCTTTCTTT	CASSLGQVGTAEAFF
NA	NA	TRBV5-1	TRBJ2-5	TGCGCCAGCAGCGCATGGGGTCAAGAGACCCAGTACTTC	CASSAWGQETQYF
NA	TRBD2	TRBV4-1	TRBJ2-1	TGCGCCAGCAGCCAAGATTGGGCTAGCGGGGGAATGGGGCAGTTCTTC	CASSQDWASGGMGQFF
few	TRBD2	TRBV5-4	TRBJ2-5	TGTGCCAGCAGCCGACGGACTAGCGGGGGCCAAGAGACCCAGTACTTC	CASSRRTSGGQETQYF
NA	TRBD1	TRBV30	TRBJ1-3	TGTGCCTGGGGGGCAGGGGGAGCCGCTGGAAACACCATATATTTT	CAWGAGGAAGNTIYF
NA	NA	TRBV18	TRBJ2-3	TGTGCCAGCTCGCCCCCAGGGGCAGATACGCAGTATTTT	CASSPPGADTQYF
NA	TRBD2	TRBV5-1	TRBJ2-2	TGCGCCAGCAGAAGTTTCGGGGAGGGGTCAGGGGAGCTGTTTTTT	CASRSFGEGSGELFF
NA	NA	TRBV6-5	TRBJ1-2	TGTGCCAGCAGCAATCGGGCTTGGGGCTATGGCTACACCTTC	CASSNRAWGYGYTF
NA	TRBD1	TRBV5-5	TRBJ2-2	TGTGCCAGCGCCCCCGGGACAGCCATCACCGGGGAGCTGTTTTTT	CASAPGTAITGELFF